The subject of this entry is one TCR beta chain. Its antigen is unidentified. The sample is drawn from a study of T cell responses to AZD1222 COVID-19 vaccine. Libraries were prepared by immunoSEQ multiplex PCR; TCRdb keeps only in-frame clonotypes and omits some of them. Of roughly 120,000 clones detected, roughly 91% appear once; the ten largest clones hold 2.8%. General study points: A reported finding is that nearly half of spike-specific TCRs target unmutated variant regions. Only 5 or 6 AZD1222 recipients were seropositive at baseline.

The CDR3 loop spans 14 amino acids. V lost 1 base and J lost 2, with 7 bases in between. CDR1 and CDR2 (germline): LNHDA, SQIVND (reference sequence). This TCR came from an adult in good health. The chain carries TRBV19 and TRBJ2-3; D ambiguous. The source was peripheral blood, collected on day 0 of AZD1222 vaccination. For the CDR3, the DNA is TGTGCCAGTAGTATAGGGCTTTACACAGATACGCAGTATTTT. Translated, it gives CASSIGLYTDTQYF.